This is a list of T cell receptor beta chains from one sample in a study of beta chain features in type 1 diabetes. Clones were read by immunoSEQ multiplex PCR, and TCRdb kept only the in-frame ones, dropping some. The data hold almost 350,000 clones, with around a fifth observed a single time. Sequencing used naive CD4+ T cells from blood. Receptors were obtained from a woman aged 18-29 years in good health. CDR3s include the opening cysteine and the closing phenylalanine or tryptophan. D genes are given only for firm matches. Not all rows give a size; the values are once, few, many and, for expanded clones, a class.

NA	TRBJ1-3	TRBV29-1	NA	TGCAGCGCCGCGCCTCAATCTGGAAACACCATATATTTT	CSAAPQSGNTIYF
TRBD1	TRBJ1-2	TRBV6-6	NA	TGTGCCAGCAGTTACCGGACAGGGGGTTATCATGGCTACACCTTC	CASSYRTGGYHGYTF
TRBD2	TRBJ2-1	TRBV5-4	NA	TGTGCCAGCAGCTTGGAACTGGCGGGGGTCGGTGAGCAGTTCTTC	CASSLELAGVGEQFF
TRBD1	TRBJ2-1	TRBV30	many	TGTGCCTGGACCCCGGGACAGGGACCCAGCGAGCAGTTCTTC	CAWTPGQGPSEQFF
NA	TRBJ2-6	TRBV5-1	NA	TGCGCCAGCAGCTTACAGGGTTTCTCTGGGGCCAACGTCCTGACTTTC	CASSLQGFSGANVLTF
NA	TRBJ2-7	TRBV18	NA	TGTGCCAGCTCACCACAGCCTACTGGCGAGCAGTACTTC	CASSPQPTGEQYF
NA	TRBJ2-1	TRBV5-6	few	TGTGCCAGCAGCTTGGAAATTAGTGGAGGTGAGCAGTTCTTC	CASSLEISGGEQFF
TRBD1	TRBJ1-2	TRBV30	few	TGTGCCTGGAGCCCCGGGACAGGGTTCTATGGCTACACCTTC	CAWSPGTGFYGYTF
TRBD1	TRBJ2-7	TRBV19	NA	TGTGCCAGTAGTAAGGCCCGGACAGGGGTGCGCGAGCAGTACTTC	CASSKARTGVREQYF
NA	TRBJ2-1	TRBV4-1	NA	TGCGCCAGCAGCCAAGATGGGCCCGGCCTTCGGGAGCACAATGAGCAGTTCTTC	CASSQDGPGLREHNEQFF
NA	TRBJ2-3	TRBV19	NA	TGTGCCAGTAGTCCCCAAGCGGGCACAGATACGCAGTATTTT	CASSPQAGTDTQYF
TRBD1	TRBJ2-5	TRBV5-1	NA	TGCGCCAGCAGCATCGGACAGGGTCGGCAAGAGACCCAGTACTTC	CASSIGQGRQETQYF
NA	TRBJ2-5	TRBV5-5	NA	TGTGCCAGCAGCTTGGACACGGGAGTAGAGACCCAGTACTTC	CASSLDTGVETQYF
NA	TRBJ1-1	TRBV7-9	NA	TGTGCCAGCACCCAGATCAAGGGGTACACTGAAGCTTTCTTT	CASTQIKGYTEAFF
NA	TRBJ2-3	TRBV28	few	TGTGCCAGCGGACCTAGGGGGTTCGCGGATACGCAGTATTTT	CASGPRGFADTQYF
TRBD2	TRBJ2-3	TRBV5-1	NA	TGCGCCAGCAGTCGGGCTAGCGGGAGCACAGATACGCAGTATTTT	CASSRASGSTDTQYF
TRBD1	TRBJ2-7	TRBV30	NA	TGTGCCGGGGAAAACGACAGGGACTACGAGCAGTACTTC	CAGENDRDYEQYF
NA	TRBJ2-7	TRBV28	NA	TGTGCCAGCTCCGGGGGAATAGGGAACGAGCAGTACTTC	CASSGGIGNEQYF
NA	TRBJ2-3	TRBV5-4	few	TGTGCCAGCATCACGGAGGCAGATACGCAGTATTTT	CASITEADTQYF
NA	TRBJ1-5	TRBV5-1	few	TGCGCCAGCAGCTTGGGGTCAGATCAGCCCCAGCATTTT	CASSLGSDQPQHF
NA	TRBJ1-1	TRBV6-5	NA	TGTGCCAGCAGGCCTACTAAGGGGGCTGAAGCTTTCTTT	CASRPTKGAEAFF
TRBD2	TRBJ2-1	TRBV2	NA	TGTGCCAGCAGTTCCCGAGCGGGAGGGGGTAATGAGCAGTTCTTC	CASSSRAGGGNEQFF
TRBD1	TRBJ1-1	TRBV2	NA	TGTGCCAGCAGCTCCGGGACAGACACTGAAGCTTTCTTT	CASSSGTDTEAFF
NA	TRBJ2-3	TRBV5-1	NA	TGCGCCAGCAGCTTGGGGGACTCAACCTCCACAGATACGCAGTATTTT	CASSLGDSTSTDTQYF
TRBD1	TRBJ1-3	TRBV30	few	TGTGCCTGGACCCCCCGGGACAGGGGAAACACCATATATTTT	CAWTPRDRGNTIYF
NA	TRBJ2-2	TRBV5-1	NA	TGCGCCAGCAGCTTACAGGGACCCGGGGAGCTGTTTTTT	CASSLQGPGELFF
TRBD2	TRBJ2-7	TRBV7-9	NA	TGTGCCAGCAGCTACGGGGGGTACGAGCAGTACTTC	CASSYGGYEQYF
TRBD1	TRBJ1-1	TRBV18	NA	TGTGCCAGCTCACCACCTCACAGGGGTAACACTGAAGCTTTCTTT	CASSPPHRGNTEAFF
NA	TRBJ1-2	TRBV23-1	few	TGCGCCACCCCTCTCAATCGTAGGAGGGGTGGGTATGGCTACACCTTC	CATPLNRRRGGYGYTF
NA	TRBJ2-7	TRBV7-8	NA	TGTGCCAGCAGCTCCCAGGGCTACGAGCAGTACTTC	CASSSQGYEQYF
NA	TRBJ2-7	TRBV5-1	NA	TGCGCCAGCAGCTTGGCAGATGCCTACGAGCAGTACTTC	CASSLADAYEQYF
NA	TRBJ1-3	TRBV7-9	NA	TGTGCCAGCAGCTTGGGCGGACAGTTTGGAAACACCATATATTTT	CASSLGGQFGNTIYF
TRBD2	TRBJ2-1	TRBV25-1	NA	TGTGCCAGCAGTGAACTAGCGGGAGGGTGGAATGAGCAGTTCTTC	CASSELAGGWNEQFF
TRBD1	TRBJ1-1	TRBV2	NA	TGTGCCAGCAGTGAAGGGGACAGGGGGAACACTGAAGCTTTCTTT	CASSEGDRGNTEAFF
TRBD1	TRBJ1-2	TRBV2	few	TGTGCCAGCATGGACAGGGGGAACTATGGCTACACCTTC	CASMDRGNYGYTF
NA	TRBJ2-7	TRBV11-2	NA	TGTGCCACCAGAGGACTGGGCGGGTACGAGCAGTACTTC	CATRGLGGYEQYF
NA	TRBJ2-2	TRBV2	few	TGTGCCAGCAGTGAACGGTTCAGTGGGAGCGGGGAGCTGTTTTTT	CASSERFSGSGELFF
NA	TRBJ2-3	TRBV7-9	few	TGTGCCAGCAGATCACCGGGGGATACGCAGTATTTT	CASRSPGDTQYF
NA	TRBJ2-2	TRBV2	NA	TGTGCCAGCAGCGCTAGAAGCACCGGGGAGCTGTTTTTT	CASSARSTGELFF
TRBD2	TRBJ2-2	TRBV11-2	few	TGTGCCAGCAGCGTCGCCGGGACTAGCGGGACCGGGGAGCTGTTTTTT	CASSVAGTSGTGELFF
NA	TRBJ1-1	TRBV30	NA	TGTGCCTGGAGTGATCACAGAAACACTGAAGCTTTCTTT	CAWSDHRNTEAFF